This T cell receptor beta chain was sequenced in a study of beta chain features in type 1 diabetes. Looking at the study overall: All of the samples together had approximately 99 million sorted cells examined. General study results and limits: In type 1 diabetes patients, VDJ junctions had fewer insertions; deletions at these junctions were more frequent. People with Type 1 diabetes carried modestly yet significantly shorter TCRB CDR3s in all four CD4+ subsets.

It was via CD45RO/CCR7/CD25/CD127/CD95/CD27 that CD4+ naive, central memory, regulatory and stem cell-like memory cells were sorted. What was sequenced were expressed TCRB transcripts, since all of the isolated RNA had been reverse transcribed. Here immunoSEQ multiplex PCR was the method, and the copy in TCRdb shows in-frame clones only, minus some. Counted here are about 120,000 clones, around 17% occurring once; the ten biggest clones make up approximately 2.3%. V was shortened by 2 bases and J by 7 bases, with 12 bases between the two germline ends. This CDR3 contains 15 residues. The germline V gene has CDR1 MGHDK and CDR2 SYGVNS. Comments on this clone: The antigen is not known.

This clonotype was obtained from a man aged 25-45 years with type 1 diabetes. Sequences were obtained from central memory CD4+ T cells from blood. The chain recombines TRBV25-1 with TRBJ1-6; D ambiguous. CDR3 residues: CASSEGGMVNSPLHF. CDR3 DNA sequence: TGTGCCAGCAGTGAAGGCGGGATGGTAAATTCACCCCTCCACTTT.